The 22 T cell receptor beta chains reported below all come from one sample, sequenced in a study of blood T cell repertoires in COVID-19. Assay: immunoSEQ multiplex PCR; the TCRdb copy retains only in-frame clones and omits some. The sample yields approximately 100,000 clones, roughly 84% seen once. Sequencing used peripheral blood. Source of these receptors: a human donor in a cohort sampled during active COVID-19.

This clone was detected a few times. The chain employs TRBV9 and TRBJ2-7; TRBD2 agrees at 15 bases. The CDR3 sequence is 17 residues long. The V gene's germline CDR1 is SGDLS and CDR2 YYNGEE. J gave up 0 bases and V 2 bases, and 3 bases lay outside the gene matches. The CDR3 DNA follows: TGTGCCAGCAGCGTCGGACTAGCGGGGGGGAGCTCCTACGAGCAGTACTTC. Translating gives CASSVGLAGGSSYEQYF.

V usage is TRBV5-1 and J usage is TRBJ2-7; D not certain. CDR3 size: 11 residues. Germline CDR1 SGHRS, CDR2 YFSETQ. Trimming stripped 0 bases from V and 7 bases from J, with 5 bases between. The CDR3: CASSLAGEQYF. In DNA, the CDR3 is TGCGCCAGCAGCTTGGCCGGGGAGCAGTACTTC.

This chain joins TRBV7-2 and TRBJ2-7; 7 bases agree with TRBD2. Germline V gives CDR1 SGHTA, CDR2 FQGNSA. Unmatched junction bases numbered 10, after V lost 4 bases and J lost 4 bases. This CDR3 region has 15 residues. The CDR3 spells CASSSTGTTNYEQYF. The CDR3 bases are TGTGCCAGCAGCTCGACCGGGACTACCAATTACGAGCAGTACTTC.

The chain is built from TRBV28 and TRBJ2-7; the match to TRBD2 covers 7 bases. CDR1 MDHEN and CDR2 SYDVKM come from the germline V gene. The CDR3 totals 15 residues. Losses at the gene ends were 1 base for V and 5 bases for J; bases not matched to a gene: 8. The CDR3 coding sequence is TGTGCCAGCAGTTTATCACAAGCGGGAACAAACGAGCAGTACTTC. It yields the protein CASSLSQAGTNEQYF.

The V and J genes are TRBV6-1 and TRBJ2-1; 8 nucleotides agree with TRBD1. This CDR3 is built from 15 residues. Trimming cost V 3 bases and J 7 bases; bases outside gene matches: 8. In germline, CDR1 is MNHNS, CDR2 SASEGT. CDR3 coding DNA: TGTGCCAGCAGTGAGTGGACAGGGACGGCAAATGAGCAGTTCTTC. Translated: CASSEWTGTANEQFF.

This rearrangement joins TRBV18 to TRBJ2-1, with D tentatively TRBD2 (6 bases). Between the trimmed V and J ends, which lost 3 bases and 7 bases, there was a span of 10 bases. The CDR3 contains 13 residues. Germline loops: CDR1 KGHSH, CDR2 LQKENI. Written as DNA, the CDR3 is TGTGCCAGCTCACCTAACGGGAGAAATGAGCAGTTCTTC. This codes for CASSPNGRNEQFF. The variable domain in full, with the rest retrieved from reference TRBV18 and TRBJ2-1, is NAGVMQNPRHLVRRRGQEARLRCSPMKGHSHVYWYRQLPEEGLKFMVYLQKENIIDESGMPKERFSAEFPKEGPSILRIQQVVRGDSAAYFCASSPNGRNEQFFGPGTRLTVL.

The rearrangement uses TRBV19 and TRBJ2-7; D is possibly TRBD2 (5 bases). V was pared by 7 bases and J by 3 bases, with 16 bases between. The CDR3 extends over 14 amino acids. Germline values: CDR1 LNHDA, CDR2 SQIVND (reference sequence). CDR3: CASKADRWGYEQYF. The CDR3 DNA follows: TGTGCCAGTAAAGCGGATCGCTGGGGCTACGAGCAGTACTTC.

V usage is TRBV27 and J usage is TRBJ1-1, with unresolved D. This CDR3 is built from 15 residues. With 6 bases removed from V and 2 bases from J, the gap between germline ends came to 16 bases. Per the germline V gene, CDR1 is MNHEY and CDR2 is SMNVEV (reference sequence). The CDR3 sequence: CASRLAAAFNTEAFF. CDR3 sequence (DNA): TGTGCCAGCAGACTAGCGGCGGCTTTTAACACTGAAGCTTTCTTT.

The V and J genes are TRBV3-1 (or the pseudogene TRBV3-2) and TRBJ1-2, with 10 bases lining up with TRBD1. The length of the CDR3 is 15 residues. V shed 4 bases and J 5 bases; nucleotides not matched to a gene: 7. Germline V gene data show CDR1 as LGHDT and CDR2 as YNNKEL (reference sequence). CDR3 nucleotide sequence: TGTGCCAGCAGCCCCAGGACAGGGGGAGAGTATGGCTACACCTTC. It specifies CASSPRTGGEYGYTF.

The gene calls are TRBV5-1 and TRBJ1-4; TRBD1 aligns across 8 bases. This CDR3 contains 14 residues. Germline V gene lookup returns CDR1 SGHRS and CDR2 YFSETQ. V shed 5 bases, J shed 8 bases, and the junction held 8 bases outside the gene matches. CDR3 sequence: CASSPQGAGEKLFF. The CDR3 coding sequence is TGCGCCAGCAGTCCTCAGGGGGCTGGGGAAAAACTGTTTTTT.

The CDR3 DNA is TGTGCCAGCTCACCACTTAAGTGGGAGTACTCCTACGAGCAGTACTTC. This encodes CASSPLKWEYSYEQYF. The rearrangement links TRBV18 to TRBJ2-7, with D tentatively TRBD2 (5 bases). This CDR3 is built from 16 residues. Germline CDR1 and CDR2: KGHSH and LQKENI. V was cut by 1 base and J by 0 bases, with 13 bases left in between.

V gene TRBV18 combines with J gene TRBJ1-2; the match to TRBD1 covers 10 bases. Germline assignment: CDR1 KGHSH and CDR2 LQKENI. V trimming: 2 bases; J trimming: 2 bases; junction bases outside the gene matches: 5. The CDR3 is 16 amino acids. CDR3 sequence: CASSPEPGQGNYGYTF. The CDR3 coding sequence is TGTGCCAGCTCACCAGAACCGGGACAGGGGAACTATGGCTACACCTTC.

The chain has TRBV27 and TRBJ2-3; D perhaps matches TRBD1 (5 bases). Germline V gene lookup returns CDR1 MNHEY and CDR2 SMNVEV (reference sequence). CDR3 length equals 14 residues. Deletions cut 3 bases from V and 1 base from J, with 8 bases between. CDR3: CASSFEQGTDTQYF. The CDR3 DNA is TGTGCCAGCAGTTTTGAACAGGGCACAGATACGCAGTATTTT.

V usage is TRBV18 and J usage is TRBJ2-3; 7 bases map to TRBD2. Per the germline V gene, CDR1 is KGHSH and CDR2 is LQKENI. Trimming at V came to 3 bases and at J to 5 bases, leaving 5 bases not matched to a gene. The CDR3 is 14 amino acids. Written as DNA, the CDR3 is TGTGCCAGCTCACCGCGGACTAGTGGAGATACGCAGTATTTT. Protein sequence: CASSPRTSGDTQYF.

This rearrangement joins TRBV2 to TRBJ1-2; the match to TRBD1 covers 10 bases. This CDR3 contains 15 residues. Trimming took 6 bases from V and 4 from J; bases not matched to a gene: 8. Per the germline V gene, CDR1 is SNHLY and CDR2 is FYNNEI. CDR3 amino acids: CASRETRTGGYGYTF. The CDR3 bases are TGTGCCAGCAGGGAAACTCGGACAGGGGGCTATGGCTACACCTTC.

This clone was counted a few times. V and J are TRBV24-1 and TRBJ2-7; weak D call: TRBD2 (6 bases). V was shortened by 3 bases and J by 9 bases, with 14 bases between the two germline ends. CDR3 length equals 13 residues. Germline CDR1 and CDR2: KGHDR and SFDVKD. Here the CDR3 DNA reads TGTGCCACCAGTGATCTTCAGGGAGGTGGGCAGTACTTC. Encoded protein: CATSDLQGGGQYF.

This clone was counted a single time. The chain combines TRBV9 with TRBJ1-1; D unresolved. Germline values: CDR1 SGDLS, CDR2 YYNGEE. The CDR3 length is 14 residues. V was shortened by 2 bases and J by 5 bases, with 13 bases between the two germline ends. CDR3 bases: TGTGCCAGCAGCGTCGGGGTCGGCGGGACTGAAGCTTTCTTT. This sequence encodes CASSVGVGGTEAFF.

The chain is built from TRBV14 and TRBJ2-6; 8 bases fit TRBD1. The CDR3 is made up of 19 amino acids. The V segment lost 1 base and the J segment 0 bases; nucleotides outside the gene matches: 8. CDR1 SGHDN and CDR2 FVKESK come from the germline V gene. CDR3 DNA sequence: TGTGCCAGCAGCCAAGGGAAAGGGACAGGTTCCTCTGGGGCCAACGTCCTGACTTTC. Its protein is CASSQGKGTGSSGANVLTF.

The CDR3 DNA follows: TGTGCCAGCAGCCCCCTAGGAACTAACGCAGAGACCCAGTACTTC. It is translated as CASSPLGTNAETQYF. This chain connects TRBV9 to TRBJ2-5; D gene uncertain. Germline V gives CDR1 SGDLS, CDR2 YYNGEE. The V gene lost 4 bases and the J gene lost 4 bases, with 17 bases spanning the gap. This CDR3 contains 15 residues. The variable domain in full, completed from reference TRBV9 and TRBJ2-5, reads DSGVTQTPKHLITATGQRVTLRCSPRSGDLSVYWYQQSLDQGLQFLIQYYNGEERAKGNILERFSAQQFPDLHSELNLSSLELGDSALYFCASSPLGTNAETQYFGPGTRLLVL.

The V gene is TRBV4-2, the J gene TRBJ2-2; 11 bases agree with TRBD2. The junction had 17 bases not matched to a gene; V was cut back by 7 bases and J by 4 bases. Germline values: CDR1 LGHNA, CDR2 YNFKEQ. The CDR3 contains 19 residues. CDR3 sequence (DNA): TGTGCCAGCACCAAGGGCGATCGTCTAGCGGGGGGACCCACCGGGGAGCTGTTTTTT. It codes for CASTKGDRLAGGPTGELFF.

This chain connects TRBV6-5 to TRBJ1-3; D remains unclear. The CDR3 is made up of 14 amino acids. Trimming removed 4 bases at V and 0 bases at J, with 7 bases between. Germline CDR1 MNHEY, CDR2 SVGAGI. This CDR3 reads CASSSYSSGNTIYF. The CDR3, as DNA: TGTGCCAGCAGTTCTTACAGCTCTGGAAACACCATATATTTT.

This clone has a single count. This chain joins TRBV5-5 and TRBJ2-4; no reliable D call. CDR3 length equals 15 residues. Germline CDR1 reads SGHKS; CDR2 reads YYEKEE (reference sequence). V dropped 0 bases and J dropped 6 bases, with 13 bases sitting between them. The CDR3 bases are TGTGCCAGCAGCTTGGGGGCCCTATTGCCAAACATTCAGTACTTC. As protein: CASSLGALLPNIQYF.